These T cell receptor beta chains were read from a single sample in a study of post-analysis software for immune sequencing data. Using its own MiXCR run on the PCR reads, TCRdb lists one record per CDR3 protein. Here the sample spans hundreds of thousands of distinct CDR3 sequences, about 60% being singletons. Sequencing was carried out using blood. The receptor set was obtained from a girl aged 2-9 years with multiple sclerosis. Each CDR3 is given with its conserved first and last residue. The D gene is left open where the match is weak. A clone size is listed for some rows: how often the clone was seen (once, few, many), or a class if it is expanded.

d_call,j_call,clone_size,v_call,cdr3_aa,cdr3_nt
NA,TRBJ1-2,NA,TRBV7-9,CASSANGAGYGYTF,TGTGCCAGCAGCGCGAACGGGGCAGGCTATGGCTACACCTTC
NA,TRBJ2-1,NA,TRBV2,CASSVGPIHEQFF,TGTGCCAGCAGTGTAGGACCAATCCATGAGCAGTTCTTC
TRBD1,TRBJ2-5,NA,TRBV7-9,CASSFPEGARQETQYF,TGTGCCAGCAGCTTTCCCGAGGGGGCGAGGCAAGAGACCCAGTACTTC
NA,TRBJ2-1,NA,TRBV6-2/TRBV6-3,CAGNHGGHYNEQFF,TGTGCCGGCAATCACGGGGGCCACTACAATGAGCAGTTCTTC
NA,TRBJ2-7,NA,TRBV21-1,CASRRQGATYEQYF,TGTGCCAGCAGGAGACAGGGGGCCACCTACGAGCAGTACTTC
TRBD2,TRBJ2-3,NA,TRBV7-9,CASSPGRREVLGDTQYF,TGTGCCAGCAGCCCAGGCCGGCGGGAGGTCTTGGGAGATACGCAGTATTTT
TRBD2,TRBJ2-3,NA,TRBV6-5,CASSYVGAGGPRDTQYF,TGTGCCAGCAGTTACGTCGGAGCGGGGGGGCCAAGGGATACGCAGTATTTT
NA,TRBJ1-2,NA,TRBV5-1,CASSVQGANYGYTF,TGCGCCAGCAGCGTACAGGGAGCTAACTATGGCTACACCTTC
NA,TRBJ2-4,NA,TRBV6-1,CASSEALANRQYF,TGTGCCAGCAGTGAAGCGCTCGCGAACAGGCAGTACTTC
TRBD1,TRBJ1-2,NA,TRBV20-1,CSAPGQGSGGYTF,TGCAGTGCTCCGGGACAGGGATCAGGTGGCTACACCTTC
NA,TRBJ2-1,NA,TRBV29-1,CSVGRGPRVEQFF,TGCAGCGTTGGGCGGGGTCCCCGGGTTGAGCAGTTCTTC
TRBD2,TRBJ2-5,NA,TRBV7-8,CASSPILAGGRGETQYF,TGTGCCAGCAGCCCGATACTAGCGGGAGGGAGAGGAGAGACCCAGTACTTC
NA,TRBJ1-1,NA,TRBV5-1,CASSSVTHEAFF,TGCGCCAGCAGCTCGGTCACACACGAAGCTTTCTTT
NA,TRBJ2-5,NA,TRBV29-1,CSVDGRETQYF,TGCAGCGTTGACGGGCGCGAGACCCAGTACTTC
TRBD1,TRBJ1-1,NA,TRBV29-1,CSVQQGDTEAFF,TGCAGCGTGCAACAGGGGGACACTGAAGCTTTCTTT
TRBD1,TRBJ1-5,NA,TRBV15,CATSRDIGTGEFNQPQHF,TGTGCCACCAGCAGAGATATTGGGACAGGGGAATTCAATCAGCCCCAGCATTTT
TRBD1,TRBJ2-3,few,TRBV10-3,CAISGKQGESSTDTQYF,TGTGCCATCAGTGGAAAACAGGGGGAATCTAGCACAGATACGCAGTATTTT
NA,TRBJ2-3,NA,TRBV5-5,CASSPGRGLAQYF,TGTGCCAGCAGCCCGGGGAGGGGGCTGGCGCAGTATTTT
TRBD2,TRBJ2-3,NA,TRBV6-1,CASNGLAGVPDTQYF,TGTGCCAGCAACGGACTAGCGGGAGTCCCCGATACGCAGTATTTT
NA,TRBJ1-2,few,TRBV7-2,CASSLRGGWSYGYTF,TGTGCCAGCAGCTTAAGGGGGGGCTGGAGCTATGGCTACACCTTC
TRBD1,TRBJ1-2,once,TRBV20-1,CSAVRDRGHGYTF,TGCAGTGCTGTCCGGGACAGGGGGCATGGCTACACCTTC
TRBD1,TRBJ2-5,few,TRBV7-9,CASSSKTGPYQETQYF,TGTGCCAGCAGCTCGAAGACAGGGCCTTATCAAGAGACCCAGTACTTC
NA,TRBJ2-6,NA,TRBV7-2,CASSVRGTANVLTF,TGTGCCAGCAGCGTCCGGGGGACGGCCAACGTCCTGACTTTC
NA,TRBJ1-3,NA,TRBV29-1,CSVGPTRGPGNTIYF,TGCAGCGTCGGCCCGACTCGGGGCCCTGGAAACACCATATATTTT
NA,TRBJ2-3,NA,TRBV12-3/TRBV12-4,CASSFTGSSTDTQYF,TGTGCCAGCAGTTTTACAGGGTCTAGCACAGATACGCAGTATTTT
TRBD2,TRBJ2-3,NA,TRBV24-1,CATSDLQAGGPDTQYF,TGTGCCACCAGTGATTTGCAAGCGGGGGGGCCAGATACGCAGTATTTT
NA,TRBJ1-2,few,TRBV12-3/TRBV12-4,CASSLSGQGYTF,TGTGCCAGCAGTTTGTCCGGGCAAGGCTACACCTTC
NA,TRBJ1-5,NA,TRBV7-9,CASSSDWGGQPQHF,TGTGCCAGCAGCTCGGATTGGGGCGGTCAGCCCCAGCATTTT
TRBD2,TRBJ2-5,NA,TRBV6-1,CASRPASGGYSQETQYF,TGTGCCAGCAGACCAGCTAGCGGGGGTTACTCCCAAGAGACCCAGTACTTC